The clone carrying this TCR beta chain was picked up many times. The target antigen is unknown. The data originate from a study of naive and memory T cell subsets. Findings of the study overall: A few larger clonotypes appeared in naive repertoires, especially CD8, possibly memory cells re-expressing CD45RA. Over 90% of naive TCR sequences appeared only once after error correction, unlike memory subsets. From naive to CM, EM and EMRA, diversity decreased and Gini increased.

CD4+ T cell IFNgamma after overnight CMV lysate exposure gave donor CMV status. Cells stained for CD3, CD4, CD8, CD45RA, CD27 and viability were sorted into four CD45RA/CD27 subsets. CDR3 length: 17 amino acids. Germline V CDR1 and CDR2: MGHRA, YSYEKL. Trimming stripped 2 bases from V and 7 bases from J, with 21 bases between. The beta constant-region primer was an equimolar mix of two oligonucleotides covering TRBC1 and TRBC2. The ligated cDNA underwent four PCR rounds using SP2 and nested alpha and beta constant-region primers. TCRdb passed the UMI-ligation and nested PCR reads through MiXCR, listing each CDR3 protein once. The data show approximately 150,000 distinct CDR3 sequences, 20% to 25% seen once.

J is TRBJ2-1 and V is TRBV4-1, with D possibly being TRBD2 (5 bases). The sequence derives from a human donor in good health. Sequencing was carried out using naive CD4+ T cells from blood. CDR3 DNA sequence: TGCGCCAGCAGCCAAATCATTGGGGAGCCCTCGCGGAATGAGCAGTTCTTC. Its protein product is CASSQIIGEPSRNEQFF.